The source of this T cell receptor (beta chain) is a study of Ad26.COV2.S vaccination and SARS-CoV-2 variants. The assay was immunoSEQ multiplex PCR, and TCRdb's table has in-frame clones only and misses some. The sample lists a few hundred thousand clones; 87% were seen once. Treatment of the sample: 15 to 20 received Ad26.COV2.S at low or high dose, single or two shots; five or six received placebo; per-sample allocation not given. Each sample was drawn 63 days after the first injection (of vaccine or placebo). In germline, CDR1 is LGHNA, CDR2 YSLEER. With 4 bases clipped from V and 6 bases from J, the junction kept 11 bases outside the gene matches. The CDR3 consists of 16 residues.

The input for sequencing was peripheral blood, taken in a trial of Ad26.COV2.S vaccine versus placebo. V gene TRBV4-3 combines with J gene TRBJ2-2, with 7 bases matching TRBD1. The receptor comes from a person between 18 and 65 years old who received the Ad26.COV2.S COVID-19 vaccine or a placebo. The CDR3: CASSPRGGPQAGELFF. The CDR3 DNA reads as TGCGCCAGCAGCCCACGAGGGGGCCCCCAGGCCGGGGAGCTGTTTTTT.